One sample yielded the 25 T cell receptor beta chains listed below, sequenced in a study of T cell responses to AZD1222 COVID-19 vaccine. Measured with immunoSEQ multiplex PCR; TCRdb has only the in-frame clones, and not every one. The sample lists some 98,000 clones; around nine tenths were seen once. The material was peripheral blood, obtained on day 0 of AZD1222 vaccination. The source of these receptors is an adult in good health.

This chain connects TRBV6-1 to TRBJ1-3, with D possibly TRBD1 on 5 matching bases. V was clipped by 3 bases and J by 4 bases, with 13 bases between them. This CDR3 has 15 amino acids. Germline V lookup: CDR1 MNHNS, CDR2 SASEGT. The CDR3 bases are TGTGCCAGCAGTGAGAGACAGATCTTAGGAAACACCATATATTTT. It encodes CASSERQILGNTIYF.

CDR3 DNA sequence: TGCAGTGCTAGTCCCAGCGGGGGGGCAGTCGAGACCCAGTACTTC. Residues: CSASPSGGAVETQYF. The chain is built from TRBV20-1 and TRBJ2-5, with 10 bases aligning to TRBD2. J gave up 5 bases and V 3 bases, and 9 bases lay outside the gene matches. CDR3 length: 15 residues. CDR1 and CDR2 from the germline V gene are DFQATT and SNEGSKA (reference sequence).

CDR3 sequence: CASSPAGYHGYTF. CDR3 in DNA: TGTGCCAGCAGTCCCGCGGGATATCATGGCTACACCTTC. This chain connects TRBV6-2 or TRBV6-3 to TRBJ1-2; D not resolved. The CDR3 sequence is 13 residues long. The V gene's germline CDR1 is MNHEY and CDR2 SVGEGT. Trimming shortened V by 5 bases and J by 6 bases, and 13 bases separated the two germline ends.

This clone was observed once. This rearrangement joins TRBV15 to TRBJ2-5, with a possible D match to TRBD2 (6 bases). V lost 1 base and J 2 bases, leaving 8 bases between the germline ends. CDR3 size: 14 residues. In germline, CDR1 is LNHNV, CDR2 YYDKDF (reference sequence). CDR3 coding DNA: TGTGCCACCAGCAGAGTCCGGGGGCAAGAGACCCAGTACTTC. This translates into CATSRVRGQETQYF.

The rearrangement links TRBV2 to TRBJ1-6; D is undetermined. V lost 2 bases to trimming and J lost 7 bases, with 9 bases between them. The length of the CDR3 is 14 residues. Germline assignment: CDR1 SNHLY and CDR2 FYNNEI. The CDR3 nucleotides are TGTGCCAGCAGTGAAACTAAGGTGAATTCACCCCTCCACTTT. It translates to CASSETKVNSPLHF.

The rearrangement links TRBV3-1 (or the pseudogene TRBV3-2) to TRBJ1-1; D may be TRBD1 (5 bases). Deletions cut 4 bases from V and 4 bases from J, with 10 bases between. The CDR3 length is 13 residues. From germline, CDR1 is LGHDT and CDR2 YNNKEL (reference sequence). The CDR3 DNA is TGTGCCAGCAGCCCCCCAGGGTTCACTGAAGCTTTCTTT. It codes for CASSPPGFTEAFF.

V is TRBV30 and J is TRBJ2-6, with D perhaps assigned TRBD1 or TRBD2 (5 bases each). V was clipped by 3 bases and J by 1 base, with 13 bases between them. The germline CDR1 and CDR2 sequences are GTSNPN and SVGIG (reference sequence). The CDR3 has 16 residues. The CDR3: CAWRRGWLSGANVLTF. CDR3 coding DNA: TGTGCCTGGAGGAGGGGATGGCTGTCTGGGGCCAACGTCCTGACTTTC. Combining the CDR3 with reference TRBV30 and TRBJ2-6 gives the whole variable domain SQTIHQWPATLVQPVGSPLSLECTVEGTSNPNLYWYRQAAGRGLQLLFYSVGIGQISSEVPQNLSASRPQDRQFILSSKKLLLSDSGFYLCAWRRGWLSGANVLTFGAGSRLTVL.

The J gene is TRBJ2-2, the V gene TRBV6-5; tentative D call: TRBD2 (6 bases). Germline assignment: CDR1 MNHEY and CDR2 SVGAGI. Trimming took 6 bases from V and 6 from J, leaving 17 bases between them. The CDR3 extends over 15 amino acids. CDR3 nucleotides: TGTGCCAGCAGGACCGTGGGGGGTATGTCCGGGGAGCTGTTTTTT. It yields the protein CASRTVGGMSGELFF.

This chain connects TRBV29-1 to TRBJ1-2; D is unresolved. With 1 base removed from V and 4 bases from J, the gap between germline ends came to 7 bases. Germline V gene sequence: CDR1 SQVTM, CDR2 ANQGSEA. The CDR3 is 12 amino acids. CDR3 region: CSVEGGPYGYTF. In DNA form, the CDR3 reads TGCAGCGTTGAAGGCGGGCCCTATGGCTACACCTTC. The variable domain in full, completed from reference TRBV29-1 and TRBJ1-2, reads SAVISQKPSRDICQRGTSLTIQCQVDSQVTMMFWYRQQPGQSLTLIATANQGSEATYESGFVIDKFPISRPNLTFSTLTVSNMSPEDSSIYLCSVEGGPYGYTFGSGTRLTVV.

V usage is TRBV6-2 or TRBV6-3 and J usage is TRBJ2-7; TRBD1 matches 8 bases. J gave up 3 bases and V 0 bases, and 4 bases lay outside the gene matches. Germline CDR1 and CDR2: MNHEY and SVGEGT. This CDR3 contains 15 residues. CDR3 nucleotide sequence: TGTGCCAGCAGTTACTCGACAGGGGCGGGCTACGAGCAGTACTTC. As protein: CASSYSTGAGYEQYF.

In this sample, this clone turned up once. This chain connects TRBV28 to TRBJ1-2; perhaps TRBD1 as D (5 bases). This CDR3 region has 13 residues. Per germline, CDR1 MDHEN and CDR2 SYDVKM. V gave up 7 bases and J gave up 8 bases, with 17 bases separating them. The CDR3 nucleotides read TGTGCCAGCATTGATTGGGGCGCGGAGGGCTACACCTTC. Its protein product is CASIDWGAEGYTF.

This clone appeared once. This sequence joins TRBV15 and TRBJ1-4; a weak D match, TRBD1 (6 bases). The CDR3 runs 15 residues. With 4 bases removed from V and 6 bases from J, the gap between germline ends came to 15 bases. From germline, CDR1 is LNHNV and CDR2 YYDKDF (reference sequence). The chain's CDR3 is CATSIRVGGYEKLFF. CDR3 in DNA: TGTGCCACCAGCATCCGGGTAGGGGGATATGAAAAACTGTTTTTT.

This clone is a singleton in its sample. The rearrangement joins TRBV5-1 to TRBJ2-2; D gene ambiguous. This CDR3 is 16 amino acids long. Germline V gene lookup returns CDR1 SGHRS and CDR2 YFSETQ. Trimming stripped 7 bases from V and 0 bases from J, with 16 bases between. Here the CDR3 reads CASSVNIGANTGELFF. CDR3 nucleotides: TGCGCCAGCTCGGTGAATATAGGTGCGAACACCGGGGAGCTGTTTTTT.

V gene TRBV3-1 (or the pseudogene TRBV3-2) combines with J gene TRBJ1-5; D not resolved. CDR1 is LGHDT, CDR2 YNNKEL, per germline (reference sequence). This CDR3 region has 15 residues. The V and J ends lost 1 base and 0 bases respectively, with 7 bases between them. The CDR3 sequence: CASSQGHYSNQPQHF. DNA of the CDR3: TGTGCCAGCAGCCAAGGACATTATAGCAATCAGCCCCAGCATTTT.

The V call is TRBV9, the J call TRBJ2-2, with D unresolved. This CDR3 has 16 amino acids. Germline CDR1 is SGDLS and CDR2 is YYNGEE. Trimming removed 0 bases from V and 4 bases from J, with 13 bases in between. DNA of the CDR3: TGTGCCAGCAGCGTAGAAAGGGCGTCGGGCACCGGGGAGCTGTTTTTT. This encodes CASSVERASGTGELFF.

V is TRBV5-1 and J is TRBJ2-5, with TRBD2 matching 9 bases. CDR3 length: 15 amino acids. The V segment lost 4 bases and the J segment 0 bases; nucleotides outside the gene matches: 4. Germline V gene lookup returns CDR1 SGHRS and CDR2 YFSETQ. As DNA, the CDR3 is TGCGCCAGCAGCACCAGACTAGCGGACCAAGAGACCCAGTACTTC. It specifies CASSTRLADQETQYF.

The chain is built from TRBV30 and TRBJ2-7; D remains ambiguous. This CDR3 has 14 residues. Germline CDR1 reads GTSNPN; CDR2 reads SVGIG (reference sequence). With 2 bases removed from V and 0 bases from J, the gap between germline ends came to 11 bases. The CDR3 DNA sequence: TGTGCCTGGAGTCGACTGAGGAGCTCCTACGAGCAGTACTTC. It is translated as CAWSRLRSSYEQYF.

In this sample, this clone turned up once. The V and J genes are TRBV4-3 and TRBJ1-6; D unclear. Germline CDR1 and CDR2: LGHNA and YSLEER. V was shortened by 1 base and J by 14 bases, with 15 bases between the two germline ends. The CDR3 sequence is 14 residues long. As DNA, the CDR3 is TGCGCCAGCAGCCAAGTGGTCGCCGTTGGTACCCTCCACTTT. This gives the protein CASSQVVAVGTLHF.

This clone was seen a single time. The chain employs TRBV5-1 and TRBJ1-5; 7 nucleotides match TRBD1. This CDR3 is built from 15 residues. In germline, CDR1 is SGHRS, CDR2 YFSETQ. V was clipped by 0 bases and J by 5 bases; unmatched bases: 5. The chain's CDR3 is CASSLGRGSDQPQHF. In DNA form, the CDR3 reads TGCGCCAGCAGCTTGGGCAGGGGGTCGGATCAGCCCCAGCATTTT.

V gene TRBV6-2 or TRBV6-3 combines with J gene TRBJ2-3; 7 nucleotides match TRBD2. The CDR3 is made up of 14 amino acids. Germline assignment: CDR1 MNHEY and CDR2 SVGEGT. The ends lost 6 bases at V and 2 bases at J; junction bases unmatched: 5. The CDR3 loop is CASSLSGFTDTQYF. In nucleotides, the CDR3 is TGTGCCAGCAGCCTTAGCGGGTTCACAGATACGCAGTATTTT.

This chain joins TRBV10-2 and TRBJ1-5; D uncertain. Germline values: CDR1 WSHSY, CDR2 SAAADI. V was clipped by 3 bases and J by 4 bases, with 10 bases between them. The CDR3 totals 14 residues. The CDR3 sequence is CASSDRAPNQPQHF. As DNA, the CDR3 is TGCGCCAGCAGTGATAGGGCCCCAAATCAGCCCCAGCATTTT.

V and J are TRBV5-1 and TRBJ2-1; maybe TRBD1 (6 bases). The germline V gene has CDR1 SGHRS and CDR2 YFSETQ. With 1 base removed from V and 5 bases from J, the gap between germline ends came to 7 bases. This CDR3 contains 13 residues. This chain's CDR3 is CASSLTGNNEQFF. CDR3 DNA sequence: TGCGCCAGCAGCTTGACAGGGAACAATGAGCAGTTCTTC.

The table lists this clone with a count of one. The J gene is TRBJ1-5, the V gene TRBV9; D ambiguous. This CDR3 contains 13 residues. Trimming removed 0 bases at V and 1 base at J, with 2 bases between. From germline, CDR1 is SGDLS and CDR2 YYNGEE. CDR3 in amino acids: CASSVESNQPQHF. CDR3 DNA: TGTGCCAGCAGCGTAGAAAGCAATCAGCCCCAGCATTTT.

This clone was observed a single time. The CDR3 DNA reads TGTGCCAGCAGCCCCGGGACAGGGCCCTCTTCACACCAGCCCCAGCATTTT. Protein product: CASSPGTGPSSHQPQHF. V is TRBV7-9 and J is TRBJ1-5; 9 bases agree with TRBD1. In germline, CDR1 is SEHNR, CDR2 FQNEAQ (reference sequence). The CDR3 is 17 residues long. V trimming: 5 bases; J trimming: 7 bases; junction bases outside the gene matches: 15.

This CDR3 is CASRPTANYGYTF. CDR3 coding DNA: TGTGCCAGCAGACCCACCGCTAACTATGGCTACACCTTC. The V and J genes are TRBV7-9 and TRBJ1-2; D remains ambiguous. The germline V gene has CDR1 SEHNR and CDR2 FQNEAQ (reference sequence). Trimming cost V 6 bases and J 0 bases, with 8 bases left between them. This CDR3 spans 13 amino acids.